This T cell receptor (beta chain) was identified in a study of blood T cell repertoires in COVID-19. Profiled with immunoSEQ multiplex PCR; TCRdb holds only in-frame clones, not every one. Counted here are 250,000 to 300,000 clones, approximately 85% occurring once; the ten biggest clones make up around 0.9%. Study members were between about 18 and 89 years old and lived in roughly 24 US regions. Cohort placement rested on clinical history that participants reported themselves. Donors in Cohort 3 who had recovered were those with two negative PCRs, healthcare professional clearance, or resolution of their symptoms. This clonotype was sampled from a young woman who had recovered from COVID-19. Sequenced material: PBMCs or T cells enriched from blood (not recorded which).

CDR3 amino acids: CATLRDRGGDNEQFF. CDR3 in DNA: TGTGCCACCCTAAGGGATCGGGGGGGGGACAATGAGCAGTTCTTC. The genes are TRBV15 and TRBJ2-1; 8 nucleotides align to TRBD2. Losses at the gene ends were 8 bases for V and 5 bases for J; bases not matched to a gene: 11. The CDR3 extends over 15 amino acids. Germline V gene data show CDR1 as LNHNV and CDR2 as YYDKDF (reference sequence).